A selection of T cell receptor beta chains follows, all from one sample in a study of PD-1 blockade in classical Hodgkin lymphoma. Using immunoSEQ multiplex PCR, the repertoire was profiled, and TCRdb retains in-frame clones only, with some absent. This sample carries 90,000 to 140,000 clones, around nine tenths of them seen once, and the ten largest clones take over 15%. This sample comprised peripheral blood mononuclear cells (PBMCs), obtained before the fourth cycle of nivolumab. These receptors were taken from a human donor with classical Hodgkin lymphoma. Both conserved end residues are trimmed from each CDR3. Clone size is stated in some rows and not others, as once, few, many or a class when expanded.

abundance | v_gene | CDR3aa
. | TRBV11-2 | ASSRRLADTQY
. | TRBV10-2 | ASRGGQGAETQY
. | TRBV6-5 | ASSLLSGGLEQY
. | TRBV4-3 | ASSQEDGTGGYT
. | TRBV7-2 | ASSSSARTGSEKYEQY
. | TRBV29-1 | SVSSGSNEQY
. | TRBV4-2 | ASSQDREGGLSGNTIY
. | TRBV14 | ASSQGRAVNYEQY
. | TRBV28 | ASSFPGSPVVNEKLF
. | TRBV28 | ASSFPDRYSSGANVLT
. | TRBV6-1 | ASSAPGRTNYGYT
few | TRBV6-1 | ASIGRGWSQPQH
. | TRBV30 | AWSVQTVHEQY
few | TRBV9 | ASSEAGWGTGELF
. | TRBV7-9 | ASSSQGTGWY
. | TRBV5-1 | ASSLEFGVQETQY
. | TRBV2 | ASSPSSGRSHEQY
. | TRBV6-5 | ASSYSGERYNEQF
. | TRBV2 | ASSTDYPTEQY
. | TRBV10-1 | ATKSRANVLT
. | TRBV7-9 | ASSPLKETQY
. | TRBV30 | AWSVSRLAGYNEQF
. | TRBV5-6 | ASRVRVKANEQF